This T cell receptor (beta chain) was observed in a study of cytomegalovirus exposure and HLA in healthy donors. For the study at large: From donors who were HLA-typed, an early data release held 81 million or so unique TCRs. Study-wide findings and caveats: Investigators reported 150 to 200 TCR beta chains as tied to cytomegalovirus. Being productive about 87% or about 30% of the time was typical of most TCR beta V segments in an earlier analysis.

In the PCR, 60 Vbeta and 13 Jbeta primers were used. The protocol was immunoSEQ multiplex PCR, while the TCRdb copy is restricted to in-frame clones and leaves out a portion. The profile covers about 160,000 clones, with 80% appearing a single time and around 4.5% taken by the ten largest. CDR1 MNHNS and CDR2 SASEGT come from the germline V gene. V gave up 4 bases and J gave up 6 bases, with 10 bases separating them. This CDR3 region has 13 residues. As concerns this clone: Its specificity is not known.

Sequenced: PBMCs. The V gene is TRBV6-1, the J gene TRBJ1-5, with D perhaps matching TRBD1 (6 bases). This TCR came from a man younger than 45 in good health and CMV-seronegative. The CDR3: CASSAGAGQPQHF. CDR3 nucleotides: TGTGCCAGCAGTGCAGGGGCAGGTCAGCCCCAGCATTTT.